This TCR beta chain is from a study of blood T cell repertoires in COVID-19. Study in general: The study drew acute and convalescent COVID-19 samples from the United States, Italy and Spain. T cells, B-cell-depleted T cells, or PBMCs provided the cDNA or gDNA that served as material.

Germline V gene data show CDR1 as MNHEY and CDR2 as SVGAGI. Losses at the gene ends were 5 bases for V and 5 bases for J; bases not matched to a gene: 7. The CDR3 is made up of 15 amino acids. In the original processing: Researchers report that nucleated cell counts were estimated from reference gene primer amplification. Assay used: immunoSEQ multiplex PCR; TCRdb lists only in-frame clones, some missing. The DNA was the basis for D and trimming; V, J and clone size are from that table. The data show tens of thousands of clones, approximately 89% seen once. The chain links TRBV6-5 to TRBJ1-4; TRBD1 matches at 8 bases. The source material was peripheral blood. This sequence was found in a human donor in a cohort sampled during active COVID-19. As DNA, the CDR3 is TGTGCCAGCAGTCGGGCCGGGACAGGAAATGAAAAACTGTTTTTT. This encodes CASSRAGTGNEKLFF.